Presented here are 25 T cell receptor beta chains from one specimen sequenced in a study of blood T cells in healthy people across ages. It was with a sample-barcoded 5' primer and a J-beta primer mix that a second PCR of roughly 7 to 12 cycles was run. TCRdb processed the 5' RACE reads anew with MiXCR; each CDR3 protein has one entry. The table records about 1.8 million distinct CDR3 sequences, roughly 50% of them present only once. Source material: blood. The receptors originated from a woman in her 40s in good health.

The chain recombines TRBV28 with TRBJ2-3; 7 bases are a match to TRBD1. Germline V lookup: CDR1 MDHEN, CDR2 SYDVKM. The CDR3 contains 15 residues. Trimming cost V 6 bases and J 0 bases; bases outside gene matches: 6. DNA of the CDR3: TGTGCCAGCAGGTCCGACAGGGAAAGCACAGATACGCAGTATTTT. Its protein product is CASRSDRESTDTQYF.

The gene calls are TRBV20-1 and TRBJ2-1; D possibly corresponds to TRBD1 (6 bases). The germline gives CDR1 DFQATT, CDR2 SNEGSKA (reference sequence). V lost 5 bases and J lost 5, with 10 bases in between. The CDR3 length is 12 residues. CDR3 residues: CSALDRNNEQFF. CDR3 nucleotide sequence: TGCAGTGCTCTAGACAGGAACAATGAGCAGTTCTTC.

The J gene is TRBJ2-1, the V gene TRBV7-9, with D unclear. V was clipped by 5 bases and J by 0 bases, with 14 bases between them. Per germline, CDR1 SEHNR and CDR2 FQNEAQ (reference sequence). CDR3 length: 16 residues. The CDR3 region has the DNA TGTGCCAGCAGCCCTACGGGCCTAAGCTCCTACAATGAGCAGTTCTTC. This sequence encodes CASSPTGLSSYNEQFF.

The J gene is TRBJ1-2, the V gene TRBV27, with no clear D. Germline CDR1 MNHEY, CDR2 SMNVEV (reference sequence). The CDR3 length is 13 residues. V was pared by 5 bases and J by 5 bases, with 12 bases between. Written as DNA, the CDR3 is TGTGCCAGCAGTAACCTCGGGGAATATGGCTACACCTTC. This codes for CASSNLGEYGYTF.

This clonotype was observed a few times. The V gene is TRBV2, the J gene TRBJ2-7; D remains unclear. V shed 5 bases and J shed 4 bases, with 9 bases lying between them. There are 12 residues in the CDR3. Germline loops: CDR1 SNHLY, CDR2 FYNNEI. DNA for the CDR3: TGTGCCAGCAGTAAGTCACCTTACGAGCAGTACTTC. Its protein is CASSKSPYEQYF. Based on the CDR3 plus reference TRBV2 and TRBJ2-7, the full variable domain is EPEVTQTPSHQVTQMGQEVILRCVPISNHLYFYWYRQILGQKVEFLVSFYNNEISEKSEIFDDQFSVERPDGSNFTLKIRSTKLEDSAMYFCASSKSPYEQYFGPGTRLTVT.

This chain joins TRBV20-1 and TRBJ2-7; 10 bases align to TRBD1. Per the germline V gene, CDR1 is DFQATT and CDR2 is SNEGSKA (reference sequence). Trimming removed 3 bases from V and 5 bases from J; junction bases left unmatched: 10. This CDR3 comprises 15 residues. The CDR3 region has the DNA TGCAGTGCTAGTGGCGGACAGGGGGTTGTCCACGAGCAGTACTTC. Its translation is CSASGGQGVVHEQYF.

This clonotype was detected only a few times. V usage is TRBV7-2 and J usage is TRBJ1-5, with D unresolved. Germline assignment: CDR1 SGHTA and CDR2 FQGNSA. This CDR3 contains 14 residues. V dropped 0 bases and J dropped 6 bases, with 9 bases sitting between them. CDR3 loop: CASSLALVGQPQHF. In DNA, the CDR3 is TGTGCCAGCAGCTTAGCGCTCGTGGGTCAGCCCCAGCATTTT.

This chain uses TRBV15 with TRBJ2-3; TRBD2 matches at 7 bases. V shed 8 bases and J 0 bases; nucleotides not matched to a gene: 8. CDR1 is LNHNV and CDR2 is YYDKDF in the germline V gene (reference sequence). The CDR3 is made up of 15 amino acids. CDR3 in DNA: TGTGCCACCTCGCGGGGACTATCTAGCACAGATACGCAGTATTTT. Translating it yields CATSRGLSSTDTQYF. Combining the CDR3 with reference TRBV15 and TRBJ2-3 gives the whole variable domain DAMVIQNPRYQVTQFGKPVTLSCSQTLNHNVMYWYQQKSSQAPKLLFHYYDKDFNNEADTPDNFQSRRPNTSFCFLDIRSPGLGDTAMYLCATSRGLSSTDTQYFGPGTRLTVL.

The chain carries TRBV6-2 or TRBV6-3 and TRBJ2-1; 7 bases align to TRBD1. The CDR3 is 16 amino acids. Germline values: CDR1 MNHEY, CDR2 SVGEGT. Germline trimming cut 5 bases from V and 4 bases from J; bases unmatched to any gene: 11. CDR3 loop: CASSLYQKGAYNEQFF. The CDR3 DNA reads as TGTGCCAGCAGTCTTTATCAGAAGGGGGCATACAATGAGCAGTTCTTC.

This chain connects TRBV6-5 to TRBJ1-6; D is unclear. V gave up 4 bases and J gave up 9 bases, with 19 bases separating them. The CDR3 has 16 residues. Germline-derived CDR1 and CDR2 are MNHEY and SVGAGI. CDR3 sequence reads: CASSWGGLSAVSPLHF. CDR3 DNA sequence: TGTGCCAGCAGTTGGGGAGGGCTCTCCGCCGTTTCACCCCTCCACTTT.

The chain is built from TRBV5-1 and TRBJ2-1; 8 nucleotides align to TRBD2. The CDR3 contains 16 residues. V trimming: 3 bases; J trimming: 0 bases; junction bases outside the gene matches: 5. Germline values: CDR1 SGHRS, CDR2 YFSETQ. This chain's CDR3 is CASSSSGGFSYNEQFF. The CDR3 DNA reads as TGCGCCAGCAGCTCCAGCGGGGGATTCTCCTACAATGAGCAGTTCTTC.

Only a few counts were recorded for this clonotype. The chain couples TRBV9 to TRBJ1-2, with D unclear. V was trimmed by 0 bases and J by 1 base, leaving 10 bases between them. In germline, CDR1 is SGDLS, CDR2 YYNGEE. CDR3 length: 15 amino acids. This CDR3 reads CASSVVSGFNYGYTF. The CDR3 nucleotides are TGTGCCAGCAGCGTAGTGTCCGGCTTTAACTATGGCTACACCTTC.

This chain links TRBV7-8 with TRBJ2-7; TRBD1 matches 7 bases. The CDR3 covers 15 residues. The germline V gene encodes CDR1 SGHVS and CDR2 FQNEAQ. V lost 4 bases, J lost 0 bases, and 6 bases stayed unmatched. The CDR3 DNA sequence: TGTGCCAGCAGCTCCCGACAGGGCCCCTCCTACGAGCAGTACTTC. As protein: CASSSRQGPSYEQYF.

This clonotype has a handful of counts. The chain couples TRBV6-5 to TRBJ1-2, with D tentatively TRBD1 (6 bases). The V gene lost 2 bases and the J gene lost 3 bases, with 13 bases spanning the gap. Germline-derived CDR1 and CDR2 are MNHEY and SVGAGI. The CDR3 is 15 amino acids. CDR3 amino acids: CASSYGMAGDYGYTF. The CDR3 coding sequence is TGTGCCAGCAGTTACGGCATGGCAGGGGACTATGGCTACACCTTC.

This chain links TRBV29-1 with TRBJ1-6; TRBD1 matches 8 bases. Germline CDR1 SQVTM, CDR2 ANQGSEA. V shed 4 bases, J shed 6 bases, and the junction held 2 bases outside the gene matches. This CDR3 is 13 amino acids long. CDR3 nucleotides: TGCAGCGTTGGGGACAGGCTTAATTCACCCCTCCACTTT. Protein product: CSVGDRLNSPLHF. Together with reference TRBV29-1 and TRBJ1-6, the CDR3 gives the full variable domain: SAVISQKPSRDICQRGTSLTIQCQVDSQVTMMFWYRQQPGQSLTLIATANQGSEATYESGFVIDKFPISRPNLTFSTLTVSNMSPEDSSIYLCSVGDRLNSPLHFGNGTRLTVT.

This clonotype appeared a few times. This chain connects TRBV6-2 or TRBV6-3 to TRBJ1-6, with D possibly TRBD1 on 6 matching bases. This CDR3 is 13 amino acids long. Trimming removed 5 bases at V and 7 bases at J, with 9 bases between. From germline, CDR1 is MNHEY and CDR2 SVGEGT. The CDR3: CASSRGWNSPLHF. The CDR3 DNA reads as TGTGCCAGCAGTAGGGGGTGGAATTCACCCCTCCACTTT.

This clonotype turned up a few times. The chain is built from TRBV4-1 and TRBJ2-5; possible D gene TRBD1, 5 bases. Trimming left V 6 bases short and J 5 bases short, with 19 bases between. This CDR3 comprises 15 residues. Germline values: CDR1 MGHRA, CDR2 YSYEKL. CDR3 in amino acids: CASSLARAYGETQYF. CDR3 sequence (DNA): TGCGCCAGCAGTCTCGCCAGGGCCTACGGGGAGACCCAGTACTTC.

The V and J genes are TRBV7-3 and TRBJ1-2; TRBD1 might be the D (5 bases). The CDR3 is 12 residues long. Germline loops: CDR1 SGHTA, CDR2 FQGTGA. The V end was cut by 5 bases, the J end by 8 bases, with 12 bases between. CDR3 sequence reads: CASSRRGEGYTF. The CDR3 DNA sequence: TGTGCCAGCAGCCGCCGGGGGGAAGGCTACACCTTC.

CDR3 sequence reads: CASSYSLRGALYF. In DNA form, the CDR3 reads TGTGCCAGCAGTTACTCGCTACGGGGGGCGTTGTACTTC. The chain recombines TRBV6-5 with TRBJ2-7, with D possibly being TRBD2 (7 bases). The ends were cut back, 0 bases at V and 12 bases at J, with 15 bases in the middle. Germline CDR1 MNHEY, CDR2 SVGAGI. The CDR3 sequence is 13 residues long.

The chain uses TRBV9 and TRBJ2-1; TRBD2 might be the D (6 bases). This CDR3 is built from 16 residues. Germline loops: CDR1 SGDLS, CDR2 YYNGEE. Trimming took 1 base from V and 3 from J, leaving 14 bases between them. In DNA form, the CDR3 reads TGTGCCAGCAGCGTATCCGGAGGGGCCGGCTACAATGAGCAGTTCTTC. It yields the protein CASSVSGGAGYNEQFF.

The gene calls are TRBV12-3 or TRBV12-4 and TRBJ2-3; 7 bases fit TRBD2. The CDR3 consists of 17 residues. V shed 5 bases and J 0 bases; nucleotides not matched to a gene: 11. The CDR3 nucleotides read TGTGCCAGCAGTGCCTCCCCTACTAGCGCTAGCACAGATACGCAGTATTTT. The encoded protein is CASSASPTSASTDTQYF.

This clonotype occurred a few times. The CDR3 DNA is TGCGCCAGCAGCTCCTCTTGGGGGGGACAAGAGACCCAGTACTTC. As protein: CASSSSWGGQETQYF. V gene TRBV5-1 combines with J gene TRBJ2-5; 7 bases fit TRBD2. The CDR3 covers 15 residues. The germline V gene encodes CDR1 SGHRS and CDR2 YFSETQ. V was clipped by 3 bases and J by 2 bases; unmatched bases: 7. Combining the CDR3 with reference TRBV5-1 and TRBJ2-5 gives the whole variable domain KAGVTQTPRYLIKTRGQQVTLSCSPISGHRSVSWYQQTPGQGLQFLFEYFSETQRNKGNFPGRFSGRQFSNSRSEMNVSTLELGDSALYLCASSSSWGGQETQYFGPGTRLLVL.

The V call is TRBV2, the J call TRBJ2-1; weak D call: TRBD2 (5 bases). This CDR3 has 13 amino acids. The V gene's germline CDR1 is SNHLY and CDR2 FYNNEI. V was shortened by 11 bases and J by 7 bases, with 18 bases between the two germline ends. The CDR3 loop is CACYIEGRNEQFF. CDR3 nucleotide sequence: TGTGCCTGTTATATCGAGGGAAGAAATGAGCAGTTCTTC.

The chain joins TRBV7-2 to TRBJ2-1, with unresolved D. V lost 4 bases and J 10 bases, leaving 17 bases between the germline ends. Germline assignment: CDR1 SGHTA and CDR2 FQGNSA. This CDR3 has 14 residues. CDR3 nucleotides: TGTGCCAGCAGCTCACGGTCCACCCTGGGGGAGCAGTTCTTC. This encodes CASSSRSTLGEQFF.

There are a few counts of this clonotype. The chain joins TRBV20-1 to TRBJ2-7; D is unresolved. The CDR3 is 12 residues long. Germline values: CDR1 DFQATT, CDR2 SNEGSKA (reference sequence). The CDR3 here is CRPVLDAYEQYF. In DNA, the CDR3 is TGCAGGCCCGTCCTGGACGCCTACGAGCAGTACTTC.